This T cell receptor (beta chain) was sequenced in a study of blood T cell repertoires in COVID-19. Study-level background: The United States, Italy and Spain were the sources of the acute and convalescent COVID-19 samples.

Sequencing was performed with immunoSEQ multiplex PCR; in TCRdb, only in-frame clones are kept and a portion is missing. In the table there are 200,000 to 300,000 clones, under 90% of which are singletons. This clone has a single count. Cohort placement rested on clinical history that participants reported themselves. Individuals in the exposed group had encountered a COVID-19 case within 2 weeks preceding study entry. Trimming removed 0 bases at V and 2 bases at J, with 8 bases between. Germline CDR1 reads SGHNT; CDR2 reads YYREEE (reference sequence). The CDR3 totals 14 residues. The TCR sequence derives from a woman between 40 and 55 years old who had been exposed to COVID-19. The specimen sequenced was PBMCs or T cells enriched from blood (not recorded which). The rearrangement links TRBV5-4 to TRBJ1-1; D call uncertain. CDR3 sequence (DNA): TGTGCCAGCAGCTTGGGACTGTTTAACACTGAAGCTTTCTTT. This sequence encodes CASSLGLFNTEAFF.